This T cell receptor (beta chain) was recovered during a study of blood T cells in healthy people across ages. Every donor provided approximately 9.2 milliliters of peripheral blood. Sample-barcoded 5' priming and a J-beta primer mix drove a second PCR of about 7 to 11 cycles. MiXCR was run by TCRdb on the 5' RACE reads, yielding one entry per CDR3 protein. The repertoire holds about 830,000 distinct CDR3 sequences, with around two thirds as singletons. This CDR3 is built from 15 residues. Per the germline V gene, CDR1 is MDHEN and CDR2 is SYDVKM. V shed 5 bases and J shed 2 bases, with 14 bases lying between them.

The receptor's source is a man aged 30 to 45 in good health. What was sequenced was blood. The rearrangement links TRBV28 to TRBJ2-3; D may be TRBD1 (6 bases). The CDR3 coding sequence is TGTGCCAGCAGTCCTCCACAGGGTGCCACAGATACGCAGTATTTT. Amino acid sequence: CASSPPQGATDTQYF.